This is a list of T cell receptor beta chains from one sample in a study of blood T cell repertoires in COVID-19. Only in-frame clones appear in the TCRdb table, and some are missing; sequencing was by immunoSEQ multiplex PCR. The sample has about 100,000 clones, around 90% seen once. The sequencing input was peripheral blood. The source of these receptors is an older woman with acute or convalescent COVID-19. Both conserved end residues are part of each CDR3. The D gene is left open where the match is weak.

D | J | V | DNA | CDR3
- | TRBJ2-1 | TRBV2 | TGTGCCAGCAGCTCAAAAATGAGCGGATCCTACAATGAGCAGTTCTTC | CASSSKMSGSYNEQFF
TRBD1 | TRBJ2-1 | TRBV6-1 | TGTGCCAGCAGTGATGAAACAGGGGGCTACAATGAGCAGTTCTTC | CASSDETGGYNEQFF
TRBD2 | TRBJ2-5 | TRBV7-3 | TGTGCCAGCAGCTCGGGGACTAGCGGGAGGGCGAGGGAGACCCAGTACTTC | CASSSGTSGRARETQYF
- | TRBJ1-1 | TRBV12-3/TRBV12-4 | TGTGCCAGCAGACTCTTTGCAGGGGAGGCTTTCTTT | CASRLFAGEAFF
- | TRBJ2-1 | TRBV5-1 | TGCGCCAGCAGCTTGAAGGTGCGGGGCTACACTTCCTACAATGAGCAGTTCTTC | CASSLKVRGYTSYNEQFF
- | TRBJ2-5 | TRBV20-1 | TGCAGTGCTGGGACAAAAGAGACCCAGTACTTC | CSAGTKETQYF
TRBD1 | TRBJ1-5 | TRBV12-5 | TGTGCTAGTGGTTTGGTGACAGGGCCGGAGAATCAGCCCCAGCATTTT | CASGLVTGPENQPQHF
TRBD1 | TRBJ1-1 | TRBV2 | TGTGCCAGCAGGGGACAGACGGAACCGACTGAAGCTTTCTTT | CASRGQTEPTEAFF
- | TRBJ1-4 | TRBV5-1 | TGCGCCAGCAGCTTGGGATATAGCGGGGAAAAACTGTTTTTT | CASSLGYSGEKLFF
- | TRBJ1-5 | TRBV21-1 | TGTGCCAGCAGCAAAGTCATACAGAAGGGGGCGAGCAATCAGCCCCAGCATTTT | CASSKVIQKGASNQPQHF
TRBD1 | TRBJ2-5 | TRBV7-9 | TGTGCCAGCAGCTGGACCGGGACAGCCAAAGAGACCCAGTACTTC | CASSWTGTAKETQYF
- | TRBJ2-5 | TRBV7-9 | TGTGCCAGCAGCACCGCTGGGGGGTCGGAGACCCAGTACTTC | CASSTAGGSETQYF
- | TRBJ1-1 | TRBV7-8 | TGTGCCAGCAGCCAACCCACAGGGAGGAACACTGAAGCTTTCTTT | CASSQPTGRNTEAFF
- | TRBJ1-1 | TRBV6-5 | TGTGCCAGCAACCTACAGAAGGTTGAAGCTTTCTTT | CASNLQKVEAFF